This T cell receptor (beta chain) is from a study of OX40 agonist ivuxolimab in advanced cancers. Study-wide context: Partial responses occurred in three patients (one hepatocellular carcinoma, two cutaneous melanoma).

This clone occurred a few times. Its cognate antigen is unknown. Generated by immunoSEQ multiplex PCR, the TCRdb table keeps only in-frame clones and is missing some. The repertoire consists of more than 45,000 clones, with about 76% occurring once and the leading ten covering roughly 1.1%. The ends were cut back, 5 bases at V and 6 bases at J, with 13 bases in the middle. This CDR3 contains 13 residues. Germline V lookup: CDR1 SEHNR, CDR2 FQNEAQ (reference sequence). Study-wide results and caveats: The average count of expanded clones was higher among CD8+ T cells than among CD4+.

The chain is built from TRBV7-9 and TRBJ1-1; D is perhaps TRBD1 (6 bases). Specimen: CD4+ or CD8+ T cells sorted from blood, collected in a trial of the OX40 agonist ivuxolimab. This receptor was taken from an adult with an advanced solid tumor such as melanoma, head and neck, liver or kidney cancer. The chain's CDR3 is CASSIYREAEAFF. CDR3 DNA sequence: TGTGCCAGCAGCATCTACAGGGAAGCTGAAGCTTTCTTT.